This T cell receptor beta chain was sequenced in a study of blood T cell repertoires in COVID-19. About the study: Samples taken during acute and convalescent COVID-19 were collected in the United States, Italy and Spain. PBMCs, B-cell-depleted T cells, or T cells were the source of the cDNA or gDNA that made up the material.

In the source study's methods: Amplifying reference gene primers gave estimates of nucleated cell counts. TCRdb's copy holds only in-frame clones and misses some; the assay was immunoSEQ multiplex PCR. V, J and clone size were drawn from that table, and D and trimming were deduced from the DNA. The sample has fewer than 250,000 clones; 75% to 85% are singletons. Losses at the gene ends were 4 bases for V and 2 bases for J; bases not matched to a gene: 2. Germline V CDR1 and CDR2: LGHNA, YNFKEQ. CDR3 length: 14 residues. The sequencing sample was made of peripheral blood. This chain uses TRBV4-2 with TRBJ2-7; 10 positions agree with TRBD1. The sequence was collected from a woman in her 70s with acute or convalescent COVID-19. CDR3 DNA: TGTGCCAGCAGCCCGACAGGGGGCACCTACGAGCAGTACTTC. Its protein is CASSPTGGTYEQYF.